The T cell receptor beta chain under discussion was sequenced for a study of blood T cell repertoires in COVID-19. Per the original methods: Counts of nucleated cells, estimated from reference gene primer amplification, were obtained. Generated by immunoSEQ multiplex PCR, the TCRdb table keeps only in-frame clones and is missing some. The V and J calls and the clone size are those of that table, but D and trimming were determined from the DNA. The sample comprises around 70,000 clones, around 80% of which are singletons, and around 13% rests with the top ten. This clone came up once. The V segment lost 4 bases and the J segment 2 bases; nucleotides outside the gene matches: 5. CDR3 length: 14 residues. Germline values: CDR1 SGHNT, CDR2 YYREEE (reference sequence).

The chain carries TRBV5-4 and TRBJ2-7; 8 nucleotides line up with TRBD1. Input material: peripheral blood. The sequence was collected from a man in his forties or fifties with COVID-19, enrolled during active disease. The CDR3 here is CASSATGGAYEQYF. In nucleotides, the CDR3 is TGTGCCAGCAGCGCTACAGGGGGTGCCTACGAGCAGTACTTC.